This is a list of T cell receptor beta chains from one sample in a study of radiotherapy plus CTLA-4 blockade in lung cancer. This table comes from immunoSEQ multiplex PCR, and its TCRdb copy is limited to in-frame clones, with some not included. Of tens of thousands of clones in the sample, more than 75% were seen once. This specimen was peripheral blood, taken from a patient treated with radiotherapy plus ipilimumab. The receptors derive from a human donor with non-small cell lung cancer that progressed on radiotherapy plus ipilimumab. Both conserved end residues are part of each CDR3. Each record gives: D gene, V gene, J gene, CDR3 DNA, CDR3 protein. A D gene is named only where the DNA matches it firmly.

d_call: -; v_call: TRBV4-1; j_call: TRBJ2-5; cdr3_nt: TGCGCCAGCAGCCAAGGCGACACCCTCCAAGAGACCCAGTACTTC; cdr3_aa: CASSQGDTLQETQYF
d_call: -; v_call: TRBV11-2; j_call: TRBJ1-2; cdr3_nt: TGTGCCAGCAGCTTGTCCATAGGTGCTAACTATGGCTACACCTTC; cdr3_aa: CASSLSIGANYGYTF
d_call: -; v_call: TRBV28; j_call: TRBJ1-1; cdr3_nt: TGTGCCAGCAGTTGGAAGGGGGAGTTGCGTGTTGCCGCTTTAGGGTTT; cdr3_aa: CASSWKGELRVAALGF
d_call: -; v_call: TRBV7-8; j_call: TRBJ2-1; cdr3_nt: TGTGCCAGCAGCTTAGCCGAGGGGGGGAATGAGCAGTTCTTC; cdr3_aa: CASSLAEGGNEQFF
d_call: -; v_call: TRBV9; j_call: TRBJ2-3; cdr3_nt: TGTGCCAGCAGCGTAGCCCAGGGACAAGGTACGCAGTATTTT; cdr3_aa: CASSVAQGQGTQYF
d_call: TRBD1; v_call: TRBV6-5; j_call: TRBJ1-1; cdr3_nt: TGTGCCAGCAGTAAACCAGGGGGAGTTGAAGCTTTCTTT; cdr3_aa: CASSKPGGVEAFF
d_call: -; v_call: TRBV18; j_call: TRBJ1-4; cdr3_nt: TGTGCCAGCTCACCCTCATCAGCAACTAATGAAAAACTGTTTTTT; cdr3_aa: CASSPSSATNEKLFF
d_call: TRBD1; v_call: TRBV27; j_call: TRBJ1-2; cdr3_nt: TGTGCCAGCAGCCAACAGGGGACCTATGGCTACACCTTC; cdr3_aa: CASSQQGTYGYTF
d_call: TRBD1; v_call: TRBV27; j_call: TRBJ1-2; cdr3_nt: TGTGCCAGCAGTTTAAGGGACAGAGATGGCTACACCTTC; cdr3_aa: CASSLRDRDGYTF
d_call: -; v_call: TRBV9; j_call: TRBJ1-6; cdr3_nt: TGTGCCAGCAGCGTAAATGAGATTAATTCACCCCTCCACTTT; cdr3_aa: CASSVNEINSPLHF
d_call: TRBD2; v_call: TRBV9; j_call: TRBJ2-1; cdr3_nt: TGTGCCAGCAGCGTAGAAGCGGGAACTTACAATGAGCAGTTCTTC; cdr3_aa: CASSVEAGTYNEQFF